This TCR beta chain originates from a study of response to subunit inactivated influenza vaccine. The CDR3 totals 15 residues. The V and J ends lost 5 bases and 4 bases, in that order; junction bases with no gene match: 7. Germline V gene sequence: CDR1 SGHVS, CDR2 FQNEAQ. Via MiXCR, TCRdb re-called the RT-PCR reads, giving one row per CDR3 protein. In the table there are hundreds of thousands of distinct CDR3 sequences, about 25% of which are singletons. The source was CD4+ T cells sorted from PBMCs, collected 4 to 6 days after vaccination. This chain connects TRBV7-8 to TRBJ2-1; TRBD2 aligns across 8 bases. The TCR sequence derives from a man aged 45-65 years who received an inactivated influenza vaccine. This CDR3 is CASSLSGGHYNEQFF. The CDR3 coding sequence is TGTGCCAGCAGCCTCAGCGGGGGCCATTACAATGAGCAGTTCTTC. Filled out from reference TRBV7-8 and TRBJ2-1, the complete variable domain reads GAGVSQSPRYKVAKRGQDVALRCDPISGHVSLFWYQQALGQGPEFLTYFQNEAQLDKSGLPSDRFFAERPEGSVSTLKIQRTQQEDSAVYLCASSLSGGHYNEQFFGPGTRLTVL.